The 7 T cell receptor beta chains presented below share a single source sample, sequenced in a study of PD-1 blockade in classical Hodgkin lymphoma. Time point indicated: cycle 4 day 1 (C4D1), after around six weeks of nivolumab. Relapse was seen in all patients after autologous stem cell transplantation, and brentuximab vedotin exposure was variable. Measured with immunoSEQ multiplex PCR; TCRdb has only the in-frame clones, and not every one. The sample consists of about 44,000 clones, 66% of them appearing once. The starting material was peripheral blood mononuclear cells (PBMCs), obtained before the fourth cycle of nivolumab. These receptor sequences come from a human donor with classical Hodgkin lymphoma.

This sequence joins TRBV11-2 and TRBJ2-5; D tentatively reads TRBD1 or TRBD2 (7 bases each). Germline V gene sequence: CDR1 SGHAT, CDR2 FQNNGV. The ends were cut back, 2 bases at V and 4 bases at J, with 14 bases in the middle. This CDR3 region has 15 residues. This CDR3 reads CASSLQGGYGETQYF. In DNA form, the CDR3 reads TGTGCCAGCAGCTTACAGGGGGGGTACGGAGAGACCCAGTACTTC.

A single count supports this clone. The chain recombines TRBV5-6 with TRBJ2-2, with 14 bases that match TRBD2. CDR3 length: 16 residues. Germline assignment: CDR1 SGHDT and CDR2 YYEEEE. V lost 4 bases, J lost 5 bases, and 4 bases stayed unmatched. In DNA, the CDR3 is TGTGCCAGCAGCCCGGGACTAGCGGGGGCTACCGGGGAGCTGTTTTTT. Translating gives CASSPGLAGATGELFF.

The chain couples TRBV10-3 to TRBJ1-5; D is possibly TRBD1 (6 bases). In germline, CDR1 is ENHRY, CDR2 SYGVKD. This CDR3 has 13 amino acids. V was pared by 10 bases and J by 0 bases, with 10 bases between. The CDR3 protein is CATTGYSNQPQHF. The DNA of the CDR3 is TGTGCCACTACAGGGTATAGCAATCAGCCCCAGCATTTT.

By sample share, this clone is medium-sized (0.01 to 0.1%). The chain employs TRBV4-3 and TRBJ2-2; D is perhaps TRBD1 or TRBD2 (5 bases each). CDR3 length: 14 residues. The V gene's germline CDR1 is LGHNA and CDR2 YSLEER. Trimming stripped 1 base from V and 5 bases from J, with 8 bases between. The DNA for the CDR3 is TGCGCCAGCAGCCAAGTCGAGGGGACCGGGGAGCTGTTTTTT. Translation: CASSQVEGTGELFF.

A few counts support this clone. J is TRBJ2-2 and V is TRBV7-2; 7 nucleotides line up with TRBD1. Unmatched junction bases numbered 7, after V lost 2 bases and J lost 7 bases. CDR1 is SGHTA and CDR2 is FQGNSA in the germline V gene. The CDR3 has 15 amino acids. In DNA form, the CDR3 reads TGTGCCAGCAGCTTACGGCAGGGGGTAATCGGGGAGCTGTTTTTT. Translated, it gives CASSLRQGVIGELFF.

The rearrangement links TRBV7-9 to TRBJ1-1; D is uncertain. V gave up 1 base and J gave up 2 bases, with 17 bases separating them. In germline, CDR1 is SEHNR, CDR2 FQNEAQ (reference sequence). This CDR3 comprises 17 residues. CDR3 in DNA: TGTGCCAGCAGCTTAGGCGAGGGAGGGAGGTATAACACTGAAGCTTTCTTT. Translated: CASSLGEGGRYNTEAFF.

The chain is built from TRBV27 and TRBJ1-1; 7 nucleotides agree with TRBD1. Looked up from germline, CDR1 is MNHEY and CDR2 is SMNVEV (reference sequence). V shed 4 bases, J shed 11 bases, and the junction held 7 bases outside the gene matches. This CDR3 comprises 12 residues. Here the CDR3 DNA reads TGTGCCAGCAGTTCCCTGACAGGGTGGGCTTTCTTT. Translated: CASSSLTGWAFF.